Each of the 5 T cell receptor beta chains below was sequenced from the same sample in a study of blood T cell repertoires in COVID-19. Profiled with immunoSEQ multiplex PCR; TCRdb holds only in-frame clones, not every one. The sample yields 150,000 to 200,000 clones, 80% to 90% seen once. The sequencing input was PBMCs or T cells enriched from blood (not recorded which). These receptors were obtained from a woman aged 18-29 years who had recovered from COVID-19.

There are a few counts of this clone. The J gene is TRBJ1-5, the V gene TRBV20-1, with unresolved D. V was clipped by 3 bases and J by 3 bases, with 12 bases between them. The CDR3 extends over 14 amino acids. From germline, CDR1 is DFQATT and CDR2 SNEGSKA (reference sequence). In DNA form, the CDR3 reads TGCAGTGCTAGTTCGAGTAGTTCCAATCAGCCCCAGCATTTT. Its translation is CSASSSSSNQPQHF.

V usage is TRBV30 and J usage is TRBJ2-3, with D possibly matching TRBD1 (6 bases). With 3 bases removed from V and 5 bases from J, the gap between germline ends came to 15 bases. The germline CDR1 and CDR2 sequences are GTSNPN and SVGIG (reference sequence). CDR3 length: 14 residues. As DNA, the CDR3 is TGTGCCTGGAGGCAAAAGGGGGTAGGAGATACGCAGTATTTT. The encoded protein is CAWRQKGVGDTQYF.

The chain carries TRBV3-1 (or the pseudogene TRBV3-2) and TRBJ1-1; no reliable D call. Trimming removed 0 bases from V and 1 base from J, with 9 bases in between. This CDR3 contains 15 residues. Germline V gene lookup returns CDR1 LGHDT and CDR2 YNNKEL (reference sequence). The CDR3 here is CASSQDGGANTEAFF. The CDR3 DNA follows: TGTGCCAGCAGCCAAGATGGCGGTGCGAACACTGAAGCTTTCTTT.

The V call is TRBV16, the J call TRBJ1-6, with 10 bases fitting TRBD1. The CDR3 has 16 residues. After removal of 1 base from V and 6 bases from J, the junction contained 3 bases not matched to a gene. Germline CDR1 is KGHSY and CDR2 is FQNENV. The CDR3 sequence is CASSQFGQGGNSPLHF. The CDR3 bases are TGTGCCAGCAGCCAATTCGGACAGGGGGGTAATTCACCCCTCCACTTT.

The rearrangement joins TRBV4-2 to TRBJ1-5; TRBD1 matches at 10 bases. From germline, CDR1 is LGHNA and CDR2 YNFKEQ. Trimming took 0 bases from V and 5 from J; bases not matched to a gene: 4. The CDR3 length is 16 residues. CDR3 nucleotide sequence: TGTGCCAGCAGCCAAGAAGGGACAGGGGTTGATCAGCCCCAGCATTTT. Translated, it gives CASSQEGTGVDQPQHF.